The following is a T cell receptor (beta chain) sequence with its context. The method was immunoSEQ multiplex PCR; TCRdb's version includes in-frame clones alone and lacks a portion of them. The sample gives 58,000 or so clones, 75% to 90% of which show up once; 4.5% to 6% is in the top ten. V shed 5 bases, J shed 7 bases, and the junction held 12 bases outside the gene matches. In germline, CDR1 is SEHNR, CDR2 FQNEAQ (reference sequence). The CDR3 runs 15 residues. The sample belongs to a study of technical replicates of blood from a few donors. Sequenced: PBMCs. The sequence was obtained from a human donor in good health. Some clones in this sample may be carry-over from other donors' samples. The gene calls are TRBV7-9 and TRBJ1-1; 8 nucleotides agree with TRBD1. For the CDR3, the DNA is TGTGCCAGCAGCCCCGTGACAGGGGTCACGGGTGAAGCTTTCTTT. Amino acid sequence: CASSPVTGVTGEAFF.